A single sample gave rise to the 32 T cell receptor beta chains below, sequenced in a study of blood T cells in healthy people across ages. Together with a sample-barcoded 5' primer, a J-beta primer mix was included in a second PCR lasting roughly 7 to 11 cycles. TCRdb re-analysed the 5' RACE reads in MiXCR, keeping a single row per CDR3 protein. This table has about 1.1 million distinct CDR3 sequences, approximately 38% appearing once. What was sequenced was blood. The receptors come from a man aged 18 to 29 in good health.

This clonotype was seen once. The chain joins TRBV6-5 to TRBJ2-7; D perhaps matches TRBD2 (6 bases). This CDR3 is 14 amino acids long. CDR1 is MNHEY, CDR2 SVGAGI, per germline. Trimming took off 2 bases at V and 4 bases at J, with 12 bases between the two ends. The DNA of the CDR3 is TGTGCCAGCAGTTACGCGGGACCGGTTTACGAGCAGTACTTC. Protein sequence: CASSYAGPVYEQYF.

As to this clonotype: An end of the junction does not agree with germline; a read error may underlie this. Here the CDR3 DNA reads TGTGCCGGCAGCTCAAAGACTAGCGGGGGGTACTACAATGAGCAGTTCTTC. Its protein product is CAGSSKTSGGYYNEQFF. The chain has TRBV7-3 and TRBJ2-1; 13 bases fit TRBD2. The CDR3 contains 17 residues. Per germline, CDR1 SGHTA and CDR2 FQGTGA.

Notes on this clonotype: A read error may explain this, as a much larger clone is one base away. This CDR3 reads CASSQDLQSYF. The CDR3 nucleotides read TGTGCCAGCAGCCAAGATCTTCAGTCGTATTTT. The chain uses TRBV4-2 and TRBJ2-3, with no clear D. Germline V lookup: CDR1 LGHNA, CDR2 YNFKEQ. Deletions cut 0 bases from V and 14 bases from J, with 9 bases between. This CDR3 has 11 amino acids.

This clonotype has only a few counts. This chain joins TRBV9 and TRBJ2-6; either TRBD1 or TRBD2 may fit D (6 bases each). Germline V gene lookup returns CDR1 SGDLS and CDR2 YYNGEE. The ends were cut back, 4 bases at V and 11 bases at J, with 13 bases in the middle. The CDR3 has 13 residues. Written as DNA, the CDR3 is TGTGCCAGCAGCCCACACAGGGAGGACGTCCTGACTTTC. Its protein is CASSPHREDVLTF.

The rearrangement uses TRBV7-2 and TRBJ1-1; D call uncertain. Germline CDR1 SGHTA, CDR2 FQGNSA. Trimming removed 5 bases at V and 7 bases at J, with 11 bases between. The CDR3 is 12 residues long. The CDR3 DNA sequence: TGTGCCAGCAGCCCGGGGATACTTGAAGCTTTCTTT. This codes for CASSPGILEAFF.

This clonotype occurred many times. V usage is TRBV29-1 and J usage is TRBJ2-4; possibly TRBD1 or TRBD2 for D (5 bases each). Germline CDR1 is SQVTM and CDR2 is ANQGSEA. V shed 6 bases and J shed 5 bases, with 14 bases lying between them. CDR3 size: 13 residues. The CDR3 region has the DNA TGCAGCGTCGGAGAGGGACCCGAAAACATTCAGTACTTC. Translation: CSVGEGPENIQYF.

For the CDR3, the DNA is TGTGCCAGCAGTTCTTGGGACAGGGTACGGGTAGGCTACACCTTC. This codes for CASSSWDRVRVGYTF. The chain links TRBV27 to TRBJ1-2; TRBD1 agrees at 9 bases. This CDR3 has 15 residues. Per germline, CDR1 MNHEY and CDR2 SMNVEV (reference sequence). Trimming cost V 4 bases and J 8 bases; bases outside gene matches: 11.

The gene calls are TRBV6-5 and TRBJ2-1, with 10 nucleotides matching TRBD2. The length of the CDR3 is 15 residues. Germline V gene lookup returns CDR1 MNHEY and CDR2 SVGAGI. V trimming: 4 bases; J trimming: 6 bases; junction bases outside the gene matches: 6. The CDR3 region has the DNA TGTGCCAGCAGTTCCTGGACTAGCGGTCCCAATGAGCAGTTCTTC. Translating it yields CASSSWTSGPNEQFF.

This clonotype was seen a handful of times. This chain joins TRBV6-5 and TRBJ2-7; D remains ambiguous. V was pared by 6 bases and J by 3 bases, with 12 bases between. Germline V lookup: CDR1 MNHEY, CDR2 SVGAGI. This CDR3 is 13 amino acids long. CDR3 in amino acids: CASRVKGGYEQYF. The CDR3 DNA reads as TGTGCCAGCAGGGTTAAGGGTGGCTACGAGCAGTACTTC.

This chain joins TRBV5-4 and TRBJ1-4; 8 nucleotides align to TRBD1. The CDR3 consists of 19 residues. CDR1 is SGHNT and CDR2 is YYREEE in the germline V gene (reference sequence). V was pared by 1 base and J by 0 bases, with 11 bases of the junction left unmatched. The CDR3 sequence is CASSLPGQGRDATNEKLFF. The CDR3 coding sequence is TGTGCCAGCAGCTTGCCCGGACAGGGACGGGATGCAACTAATGAAAAACTGTTTTTT.

The rearrangement links TRBV9 to TRBJ2-3, with 13 nucleotides matching TRBD2. CDR1 and CDR2 from the germline V gene are SGDLS and YYNGEE. This CDR3 contains 18 residues. The V gene end was trimmed by 3 bases and the J gene end by 0 bases; junction bases not matched to a gene: 7. The CDR3 bases are TGTGCCAGCAGCGCAGCGGGACTAGCGGGGTCTAGCACAGATACGCAGTATTTT. It translates to CASSAAGLAGSSTDTQYF. Full variable domain (missing parts from reference TRBV9 and TRBJ2-3): DSGVTQTPKHLITATGQRVTLRCSPRSGDLSVYWYQQSLDQGLQFLIQYYNGEERAKGNILERFSAQQFPDLHSELNLSSLELGDSALYFCASSAAGLAGSSTDTQYFGPGTRLTVL.

This clonotype came up a few times. V gene TRBV5-1 combines with J gene TRBJ2-3; 8 positions match TRBD1. After removal of 3 bases from V and 1 base from J, the junction contained 1 base not matched to a gene. Germline V gene lookup returns CDR1 SGHRS and CDR2 YFSETQ. The CDR3 extends over 14 amino acids. The CDR3 sequence: CASSWTGRTDTQYF. As DNA, the CDR3 is TGCGCCAGCAGCTGGACAGGGCGCACAGATACGCAGTATTTT. Based on the CDR3 plus reference TRBV5-1 and TRBJ2-3, the full variable domain is KAGVTQTPRYLIKTRGQQVTLSCSPISGHRSVSWYQQTPGQGLQFLFEYFSETQRNKGNFPGRFSGRQFSNSRSEMNVSTLELGDSALYLCASSWTGRTDTQYFGPGTRLTVL.

The rearrangement joins TRBV20-1 to TRBJ1-2; 8 bases agree with TRBD1. Germline V lookup: CDR1 DFQATT, CDR2 SNEGSKA (reference sequence). There are 14 residues in the CDR3. V gave up 1 base and J gave up 4 bases; unmatched junction bases: 5. In nucleotides, the CDR3 is TGCAGTGCTAGAGTGGCAGGGGGCTCCTATGGCTACACCTTC. Translation gives CSARVAGGSYGYTF.

The chain uses TRBV6-6 and TRBJ2-7; D unclear. From germline, CDR1 is MNHNY and CDR2 SVGAGI (reference sequence). The germline V and J ends were trimmed by 5 bases and 7 bases, with 12 bases remaining between them. There are 12 residues in the CDR3. Written as DNA, the CDR3 is TGTGCCAGCAGTCCTTCGAGCCGGGAGCAGTACTTC. Its protein is CASSPSSREQYF.

This clonotype was detected a few times. This sequence joins TRBV2 and TRBJ2-1; no definite D call. This CDR3 is 12 amino acids long. The germline gives CDR1 SNHLY, CDR2 FYNNEI. The germline V and J ends were trimmed by 4 bases and 4 bases, with 5 bases remaining between them. The CDR3 DNA reads TGTGCCAGCAGTGGCTTTTACAATGAGCAGTTCTTC. Encoded protein: CASSGFYNEQFF.

The chain combines TRBV4-2 with TRBJ1-1, with D hard to call. V gave up 2 bases and J gave up 3 bases, with 10 bases separating them. This CDR3 has 14 residues. Germline loops: CDR1 LGHNA, CDR2 YNFKEQ. The CDR3 DNA is TGTGCCAGCAGCCAACAAAAGGAACACACTGAAGCTTTCTTT. This gives the protein CASSQQKEHTEAFF.

This clonotype was found a few times. The chain employs TRBV4-1 and TRBJ2-7; possible D gene TRBD2, 6 bases. This CDR3 is 15 amino acids long. Germline-derived CDR1 and CDR2 are MGHRA and YSYEKL. Trimming cost V 1 base and J 3 bases, with 13 bases left between them. CDR3 in DNA: TGCGCCAGCAGCCAAGTAAGTTCGGGAGACTACGAGCAGTACTTC. It specifies CASSQVSSGDYEQYF.

This clonotype came up a few times. The chain uses TRBV5-1 and TRBJ1-1; 7 bases match TRBD1. Trimming at V came to 4 bases and at J to 2 bases, leaving 5 bases not matched to a gene. Per germline, CDR1 SGHRS and CDR2 YFSETQ. The CDR3 length is 14 residues. CDR3 sequence (DNA): TGCGCCAGCAGCGTGACAGGGATCAACACTGAAGCTTTCTTT. Translating gives CASSVTGINTEAFF.

The rearrangement joins TRBV5-1 to TRBJ2-1, with D possibly called TRBD1 or TRBD2 (11 bases each). V was trimmed by 3 bases and J by 3 bases, leaving 22 bases between them. Germline loops: CDR1 SGHRS, CDR2 YFSETQ. The CDR3 runs to 18 residues. CDR3 loop: CASSYKTSGTGGYNEQFF. The CDR3 DNA sequence: TGCGCCAGCAGCTATAAGACTAGCGGGACAGGGGGCTACAATGAGCAGTTCTTC.

The V and J genes are TRBV7-9 and TRBJ2-7; the match to TRBD2 covers 7 bases. Unmatched junction bases numbered 13, after V lost 2 bases and J lost 0 bases. CDR3 length equals 18 residues. Germline V CDR1 and CDR2: SEHNR, FQNEAQ (reference sequence). The CDR3 nucleotides read TGTGCCAGCAGCTTATATCGGGGGGTCGGTCCTAGCTCCTACGAGCAGTACTTC. This gives the protein CASSLYRGVGPSSYEQYF.

This chain connects TRBV20-1 to TRBJ2-1; 10 bases match TRBD2. CDR1 and CDR2 from the germline V gene are DFQATT and SNEGSKA (reference sequence). The CDR3 covers 13 residues. The V segment lost 5 bases and the J segment 15 bases; nucleotides outside the gene matches: 13. CDR3 protein: CSAGGDGLAARFF. The CDR3 coding sequence is TGCAGTGCTGGCGGCGACGGACTAGCGGCGCGGTTCTTC.

This clonotype was picked up a small number of times. The genes are TRBV20-1 and TRBJ2-1, with TRBD2 identical over 7 bases. V was pared by 2 bases and J by 2 bases, with 6 bases of the junction left unmatched. This CDR3 has 15 residues. Germline CDR1 and CDR2: DFQATT and SNEGSKA (reference sequence). The CDR3 is CSARLLAVTYNEQFF. The DNA of the CDR3 is TGCAGTGCTAGACTCCTAGCGGTCACCTACAATGAGCAGTTCTTC.

As concerns this clonotype: A read error may explain this, as a much larger clone is one base away. The chain combines TRBV27 with TRBJ1-5; D not certain. The CDR3 runs to 13 residues. Germline-derived CDR1 and CDR2 are MNHEY and SMNVEV (reference sequence). Trimming removed 3 bases from V and 5 bases from J, with 8 bases in between. CDR3 sequence reads: CASSFAGYQPQHF. The CDR3 DNA reads as TGTGCCAGCAGTTTCGCGGGGTATCAGCCCCAGCATTTT.

The chain uses TRBV6-2 or TRBV6-3 and TRBJ1-4; the D is unclear. V lost 5 bases and J lost 8, with 15 bases in between. The CDR3 is 14 amino acids. The V gene's germline CDR1 is MNHEY and CDR2 SVGEGT. CDR3 bases: TGTGCCAGCAGTGACGAGGAGGGTTGGGAAAAACTGTTTTTT. Translated, it gives CASSDEEGWEKLFF.

CDR3 sequence: CASSLSIGSYNEQFF. CDR3 bases: TGTGCCAGCAGTTTATCGATCGGCTCCTACAATGAGCAGTTCTTC. The chain couples TRBV27 to TRBJ2-1; D is uncertain. Between the trimmed V and J ends, which lost 0 bases and 0 bases, there was a span of 6 bases. The CDR3 contains 15 residues. CDR1 and CDR2 from the germline V gene are MNHEY and SMNVEV (reference sequence).

This clonotype appeared a few times. The V call is TRBV4-1, the J call TRBJ2-1; D unresolved. Trimming cost V 0 bases and J 12 bases, with 6 bases left between them. The CDR3 runs 11 residues. CDR1 and CDR2 from the germline V gene are MGHRA and YSYEKL. CDR3 in DNA: TGCGCCAGCAGCCAAGACCGTGGGCAGTTCTTC. This gives the protein CASSQDRGQFF.

The chain couples TRBV27 to TRBJ2-5, with 7 bases matching TRBD1. The J call may not be correct, given that the DNA end is closer to TRBJ2-7. This CDR3 region has 13 residues. CDR1 is MNHEY and CDR2 is SMNVEV in the germline V gene (reference sequence). The chain's CDR3 is CACTGQVVYEQYF. The CDR3 DNA reads TGTGCCTGCACTGGACAGGTAGTTTACGAGCAGTACTTC.

The chain recombines TRBV7-6 with TRBJ2-3; D unclear. The CDR3 loop spans 14 amino acids. Looked up from germline, CDR1 is SGHVS and CDR2 is FNYEAQ. The V and J ends lost 5 bases and 0 bases respectively, with 9 bases between them. CDR3 sequence: CASSPNWSTDTQYF. CDR3 nucleotides: TGTGCCAGCAGCCCGAATTGGAGCACAGATACGCAGTATTTT.

The chain links TRBV6-5 to TRBJ1-5; 10 bases are shared with TRBD1. CDR3 length: 15 residues. After removal of 5 bases from V and 4 bases from J, the junction contained 5 bases not matched to a gene. Germline loops: CDR1 MNHEY, CDR2 SVGAGI. In DNA, the CDR3 is TGTGCCAGCAGTATAGGGACAGGGGATAATCAGCCCCAGCATTTT. Protein sequence: CASSIGTGDNQPQHF.

This clonotype was seen only a few times. The junction does not match germline at one end; this may be a read error. This chain joins TRBV7-2 and TRBJ2-3; D remains unclear. This CDR3 contains 11 residues. CDR1 and CDR2 from the germline V gene are SGHTA and FQGNSA. As DNA, the CDR3 is TGTGCCAGCAGCTTAAGAGATGCGCAGTATTTT. It codes for CASSLRDAQYF.

The CDR3 region is CSARSPGLAGGRNTQYF. CDR3 DNA sequence: TGCAGTGCTAGAAGCCCGGGACTAGCGGGAGGGAGGAATACGCAGTATTTT. This chain connects TRBV20-1 to TRBJ2-3; TRBD2 matches at 16 bases. The CDR3 is made up of 17 amino acids. Trimming cost V 2 bases and J 7 bases; bases outside gene matches: 9. Germline assignment: CDR1 DFQATT and CDR2 SNEGSKA (reference sequence).

V and J are TRBV6-2 or TRBV6-3 and TRBJ2-2; possible D gene TRBD1, 5 bases. The CDR3 runs 13 residues. The germline CDR1 and CDR2 sequences are MNHEY and SVGEGT. Trimming cost V 4 bases and J 13 bases, with 16 bases left between them. CDR3 amino acids: CASSSLDTGVLFF. CDR3 DNA sequence: TGTGCCAGCAGTTCGTTGGACACTGGTGTGCTGTTTTTT.